The next 2 T cell receptor beta chains were all read from a single sample in a study of shared clonotypes between healthy human individuals (dated by TCRdb to the early 2020s). Receptors were amplified or captured by the immunoSEQ multiplex PCR assay. Imported from immuneACCESS, the table was reduced by TCRdb to in-frame sequences with V and J called. These copies leave out some clones; in studies compared against another copy, an unresolved V gene accounts for under half, and the cause of the remainder is not known. A total of 2 million to 2.5 million clones appear in this sample, roughly 95% of them only once. The ten largest clones take up 0.13% of the sample. The sample was naive CD4+ T cells sorted from blood. The cell subset or site label on this specimen signifies: CD45RA+ positively selected. These receptors originate from a man aged 18 to 30 in good health.

The chain joins TRBV6-6 to TRBJ2-7; TRBD1 aligns across 8 bases. The CDR3 extends over 15 amino acids. Germline V gives CDR1 MNHNY, CDR2 SVGAGI (reference sequence). The V gene end was trimmed by 4 bases and the J gene end by 3 bases; junction bases not matched to a gene: 8. CDR3 bases: TGTGCCAGCAGTTCCCCCGGGACAGGCCTCTACGAGCAGTACTTC. Translated: CASSSPGTGLYEQYF.

The chain combines TRBV6-1 with TRBJ2-1; 8 bases map to TRBD2. The CDR3 totals 15 residues. The J segment lost 0 bases and the V segment lost 5 bases, leaving 3 bases of the junction unmatched. Per germline, CDR1 MNHNS and CDR2 SASEGT. CDR3 coding DNA: TGTGCCAGCAGTACAGCGGGGGCCTCCTACAATGAGCAGTTCTTC. This codes for CASSTAGASYNEQFF.